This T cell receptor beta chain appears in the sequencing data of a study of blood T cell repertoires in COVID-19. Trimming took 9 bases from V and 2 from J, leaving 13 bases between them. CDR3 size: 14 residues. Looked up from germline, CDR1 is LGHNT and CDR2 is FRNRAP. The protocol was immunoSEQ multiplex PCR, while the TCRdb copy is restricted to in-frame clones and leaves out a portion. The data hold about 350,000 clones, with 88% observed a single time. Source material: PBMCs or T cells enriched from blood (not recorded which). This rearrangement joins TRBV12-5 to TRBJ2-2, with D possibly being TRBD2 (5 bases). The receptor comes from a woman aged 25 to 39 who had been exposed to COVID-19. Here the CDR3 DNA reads TGTGCTAGCGCGTCGGGGTCTAACACCGGGGAGCTGTTTTTT. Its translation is CASASGSNTGELFF. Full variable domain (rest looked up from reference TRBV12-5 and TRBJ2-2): DARVTQTPRHKVTEMGQEVTMRCQPILGHNTVFWYRQTMMQGLELLAYFRNRAPLDDSGMPKDRFSAEMPDATLATLKIQPSEPRDSAVYFCASASGSNTGELFFGEGSRLTVL.